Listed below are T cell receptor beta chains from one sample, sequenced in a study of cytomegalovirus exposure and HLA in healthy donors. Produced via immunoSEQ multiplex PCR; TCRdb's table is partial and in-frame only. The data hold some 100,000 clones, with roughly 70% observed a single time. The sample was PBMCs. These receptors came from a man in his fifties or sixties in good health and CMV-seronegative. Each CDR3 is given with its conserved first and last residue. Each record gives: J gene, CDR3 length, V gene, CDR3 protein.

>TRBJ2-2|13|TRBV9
CASSPQTAGELFF
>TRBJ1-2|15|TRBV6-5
CASSYSGGQMDGYTF
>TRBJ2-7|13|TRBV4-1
CASSQGRVREQYF
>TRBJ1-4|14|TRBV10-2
CASNRGATNEKLFF
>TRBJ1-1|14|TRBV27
CASSFPGGNTEAFF
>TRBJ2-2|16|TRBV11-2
CASSLRLAGGSGELFF
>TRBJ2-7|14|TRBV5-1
CASSLYQGKYEQYF
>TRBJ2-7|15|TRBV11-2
CASSFEREGRYEQYF
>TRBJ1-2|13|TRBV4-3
CASSPGGGYGYTF
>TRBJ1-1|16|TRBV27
CASSSPGTGEQTEAFF
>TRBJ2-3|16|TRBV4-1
CASSPPERGVTDTQYF
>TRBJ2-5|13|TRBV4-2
CASSQEAQETQYF
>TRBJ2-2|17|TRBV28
CASSIQGVSMNTGELFF
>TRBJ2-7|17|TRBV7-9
CASSGPTLAGGRYEQYF
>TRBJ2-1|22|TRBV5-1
CASSRRLGGLAGGKGLADEQFF
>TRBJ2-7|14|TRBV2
CASRELESSYEQYF
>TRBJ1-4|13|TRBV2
CASTRVLNEKLFF
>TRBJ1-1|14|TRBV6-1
CASSGGGGLTEAFF
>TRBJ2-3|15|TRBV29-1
CSVKPREIITDTQYF
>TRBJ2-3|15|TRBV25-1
CASSNTDRGQGTQYF
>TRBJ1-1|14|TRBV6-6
CASTLGQDNTEAFF
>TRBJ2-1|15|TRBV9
CASSVEVAGGNEQFF
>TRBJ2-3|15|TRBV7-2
CASSLSGRSTDTQYF
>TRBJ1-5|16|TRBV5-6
CASSLYEGAWNQPQHF
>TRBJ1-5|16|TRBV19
CASTTKQGASSQPQHF
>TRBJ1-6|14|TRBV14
CASSPRGANSPLHF
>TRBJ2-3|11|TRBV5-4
CASSFRDRQYF
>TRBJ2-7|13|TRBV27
CASSRQGAPEQYF
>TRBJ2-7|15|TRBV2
CASRAPSTSAEEQYF
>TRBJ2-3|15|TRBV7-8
CASSPSGQGWDTQYF
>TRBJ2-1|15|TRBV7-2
CASSLAAGGRDEQFF
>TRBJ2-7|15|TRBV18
CASSDGTSGTYEQYF
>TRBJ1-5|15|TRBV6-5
CASRGGQLGNQPQHF
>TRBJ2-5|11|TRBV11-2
CASSLQETQYF
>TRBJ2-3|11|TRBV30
CACSHQDTQYF
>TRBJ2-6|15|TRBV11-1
CASSARGSGANVLTF
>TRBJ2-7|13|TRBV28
CASTGTATYEQYF
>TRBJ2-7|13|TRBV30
CAWGRQGSSEQYF
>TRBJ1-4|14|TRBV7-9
CASSFGGSREKLFF
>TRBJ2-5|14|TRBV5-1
CASTRGQADETQYF
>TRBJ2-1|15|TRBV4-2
CASSHPGTSGNEQFF
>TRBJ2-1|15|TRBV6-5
CASSYRASVYNEQFF
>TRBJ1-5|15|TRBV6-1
CASSEIGTDHQPQHF
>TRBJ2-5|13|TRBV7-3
CASSLRVGETQYF
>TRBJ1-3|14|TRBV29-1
CSVQRGTSQGTIYF
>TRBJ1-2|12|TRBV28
CASGAGDYGYTF
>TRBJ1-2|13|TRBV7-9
CASSPVANYGYTF
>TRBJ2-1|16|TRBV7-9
CASFLASASSYNEQFF
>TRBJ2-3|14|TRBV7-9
CASRTSGSTDTQYF
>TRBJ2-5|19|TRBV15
CATSGLAGRGDPLQETQYF
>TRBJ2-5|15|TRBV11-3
CASSLGQGRQETQYF
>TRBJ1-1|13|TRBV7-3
CASSKGGLTEAFF
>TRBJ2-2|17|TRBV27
CASSYSTGDYLSGELFF
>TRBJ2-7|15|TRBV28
CASLPGGPLYYEQYF
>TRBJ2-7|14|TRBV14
CASSPYPTRGEQYF